The 31 T cell receptor beta chains below all came from one sample that was sequenced in a study of cytomegalovirus exposure and HLA in healthy donors. Sequencing used immunoSEQ multiplex PCR; TCRdb keeps in-frame clones, though not all of them. The table records 110,000 or so clones, around 95% of them present only once. The specimen sequenced was PBMCs. The receptors come from a woman aged 18-35 years in good health and CMV-seronegative.

This chain uses TRBV6-4 with TRBJ1-5; 7 bases fit TRBD1. Germline lookup yields CDR1 MRHNA and CDR2 SNTAGT. This CDR3 spans 15 amino acids. V was clipped by 6 bases and J by 4 bases; unmatched bases: 9. DNA for the CDR3: TGTGCCAGCAGCGTCCGGGACAGAGATAATCAGCCCCAGCATTTT. It translates to CASSVRDRDNQPQHF.

The V call is TRBV27, the J call TRBJ2-3; a weak D match, TRBD1 (6 bases). Germline V lookup: CDR1 MNHEY, CDR2 SMNVEV (reference sequence). This CDR3 is 17 amino acids long. V was clipped by 3 bases and J by 7 bases, with 23 bases between them. In DNA form, the CDR3 reads TGTGCCAGCAGTTTGAGCTCGGGGAGTTGGGGGCAACATACGCAGTATTTT. Translated: CASSLSSGSWGQHTQYF.

This chain uses TRBV7-3 with TRBJ2-1, with TRBD2 matching 11 bases. Germline lookup yields CDR1 SGHTA and CDR2 FQGTGA. V lost 6 bases and J lost 8; bases outside the gene matches: 9. This CDR3 region has 15 residues. For the CDR3, the DNA is TGTGCCAGCAGTCCTTCTAGCGGGGGGTTCGATGAGCAGTTCTTC. It yields the protein CASSPSSGGFDEQFF.

The chain employs TRBV5-1 and TRBJ2-1, with D perhaps matching TRBD1 (6 bases). Germline assignment: CDR1 SGHRS and CDR2 YFSETQ. The CDR3 totals 16 residues. Trimming pared 0 bases from V and 1 base from J, leaving 11 bases between. The chain's CDR3 is CASSLATTGSYNEQFF. CDR3 nucleotide sequence: TGCGCCAGCAGCTTGGCCACCACAGGGTCCTACAATGAGCAGTTCTTC.

CDR3 sequence: CASTTLQGVNYGYTF. The DNA for the CDR3 is TGTGCCAGCACTACTCTCCAGGGGGTCAACTATGGCTACACCTTC. V is TRBV27 and J is TRBJ1-2; 7 nucleotides line up with TRBD1. Trimming took 7 bases from V and 2 from J; bases not matched to a gene: 10. This CDR3 has 15 residues. Per the germline V gene, CDR1 is MNHEY and CDR2 is SMNVEV (reference sequence).

V usage is TRBV9 and J usage is TRBJ2-1; 13 nucleotides line up with TRBD2. CDR3 length equals 16 residues. The V gene's germline CDR1 is SGDLS and CDR2 YYNGEE. V shed 2 bases, J shed 4 bases, and the junction held 3 bases outside the gene matches. CDR3 bases: TGTGCCAGCAGCGTGTTGGGACTAGCGGGGTACAATGAGCAGTTCTTC. It is translated as CASSVLGLAGYNEQFF.

The chain recombines TRBV4-1 with TRBJ2-3, with a possible D match to TRBD2 (6 bases). The CDR3 contains 16 residues. V lost 0 bases and J lost 1, with 11 bases in between. CDR1 and CDR2 from the germline V gene are MGHRA and YSYEKL. CDR3 DNA sequence: TGCGCCAGCAGCCAAGACGCGGGGATTGGCACAGATACGCAGTATTTT. This translates into CASSQDAGIGTDTQYF.

The chain recombines TRBV6-5 with TRBJ1-1; possibly TRBD1 for D (6 bases). This CDR3 region has 14 residues. The V gene's germline CDR1 is MNHEY and CDR2 SVGAGI. V was trimmed by 8 bases and J by 3 bases, leaving 16 bases between them. The CDR3 DNA reads as TGTGCCAGCCTAAGGGGGGGGGCCGACACTGAAGCTTTCTTT. The encoded protein is CASLRGGADTEAFF.

The chain links TRBV5-1 to TRBJ2-7; D remains ambiguous. Trimming stripped 0 bases from V and 2 bases from J, with 9 bases between. The CDR3 is 14 residues long. CDR1 SGHRS and CDR2 YFSETQ come from the germline V gene. The CDR3 DNA is TGCGCCAGCAGCTTGGGGCAGGCAGCCTACGAGCAGTACTTC. This gives the protein CASSLGQAAYEQYF.

The V gene is TRBV6-5, the J gene TRBJ2-1; 7 nucleotides agree with TRBD2. CDR1 and CDR2 from the germline V gene are MNHEY and SVGAGI. Germline trimming cut 2 bases from V and 2 bases from J; bases unmatched to any gene: 3. The CDR3 totals 15 residues. In DNA, the CDR3 is TGTGCCAGCAGTTACCGAGGGACTACCTACAATGAGCAGTTCTTC. Protein: CASSYRGTTYNEQFF.

This clone was counted a single time. The chain links TRBV15 to TRBJ2-3, with D possibly TRBD1 on 5 matching bases. V was trimmed by 0 bases and J by 0 bases, leaving 7 bases between them. The CDR3 is 15 amino acids. Germline V gene sequence: CDR1 LNHNV, CDR2 YYDKDF (reference sequence). CDR3 bases: TGTGCCACCAGCAGAGAGACAGCTAGCACAGATACGCAGTATTTT. Translated, it gives CATSRETASTDTQYF.

The table lists this clone with a few counts. This chain connects TRBV2 to TRBJ2-7; a possible D gene is TRBD2 (5 bases). CDR3 length: 14 residues. Germline V gene lookup returns CDR1 SNHLY and CDR2 FYNNEI. V lost 6 bases to trimming and J lost 5 bases, with 17 bases between them. Here the CDR3 DNA reads TGTGCCAGCAGGGATCCTACGGGGATTGACGAGCAGTACTTC. Translating gives CASRDPTGIDEQYF.

This chain connects TRBV13 to TRBJ2-7, with D maybe TRBD1 (5 bases). CDR3 length equals 14 residues. The germline V gene encodes CDR1 PRHDT and CDR2 FYEKMQ (reference sequence). V dropped 5 bases and J dropped 5 bases, with 16 bases sitting between them. The CDR3 sequence: CASSKIKGFHEQYF. CDR3 DNA: TGTGCCAGCAGCAAGATCAAGGGGTTCCACGAGCAGTACTTC.

The V call is TRBV7-6, the J call TRBJ1-1; 7 bases line up with TRBD1. J gave up 1 base and V 3 bases, and 5 bases lay outside the gene matches. The germline CDR1 and CDR2 sequences are SGHVS and FNYEAQ. The CDR3 has 15 amino acids. The CDR3 here is CASSLEGATNTEAFF. CDR3 sequence (DNA): TGTGCCAGCAGCTTGGAGGGGGCAACGAACACTGAAGCTTTCTTT. Using reference TRBV7-6 and TRBJ1-1 for the parts outside the CDR3, the full variable domain is GAGVSQSPRYKVTKRGQDVALRCDPISGHVSLYWYRQALGQGPEFLTYFNYEAQQDKSGLPNDRFSAERPEGSISTLTIQRTEQRDSAMYRCASSLEGATNTEAFFGQGTRLTVV.

The chain is built from TRBV19 and TRBJ2-6; 9 nucleotides match TRBD1. CDR3 length equals 18 residues. With V trimmed by 5 bases and J by 1 base, 9 bases remained unmatched. CDR1 is LNHDA and CDR2 is SQIVND in the germline V gene (reference sequence). The CDR3 loop is CASSVPGQGLSGANVLTF. The CDR3 DNA reads as TGTGCCAGTAGTGTTCCGGGACAGGGACTATCTGGGGCCAACGTCCTGACTTTC.

The chain is built from TRBV25-1 and TRBJ2-1; 7 bases match TRBD1. Looked up from germline, CDR1 is MGHDK and CDR2 is SYGVNS. V was clipped by 7 bases and J by 10 bases; unmatched bases: 13. This CDR3 region has 14 residues. CDR3 nucleotides: TGTGCCAGCAAACCTAGTACAGGGGACAGCGAGCAGTTCTTC. The encoded protein is CASKPSTGDSEQFF.

The chain has TRBV9 and TRBJ2-1; D possibly corresponds to TRBD2 (8 bases). Germline V gene lookup returns CDR1 SGDLS and CDR2 YYNGEE. The CDR3 loop spans 14 amino acids. The germline V and J ends were trimmed by 2 bases and 8 bases, with 14 bases remaining between them. CDR3: CASSVPGGTDEQFF. The DNA for the CDR3 is TGTGCCAGCAGCGTGCCGGGGGGGACAGATGAGCAGTTCTTC.

V is TRBV7-9 and J is TRBJ1-1, with D tentatively TRBD1 (5 bases). This CDR3 spans 15 amino acids. The V gene lost 3 bases and the J gene lost 4 bases, with 15 bases spanning the gap. CDR1 is SEHNR, CDR2 FQNEAQ, per germline (reference sequence). The CDR3 reads CASSFYQGVVTEAFF. The CDR3 DNA is TGTGCCAGCAGCTTTTACCAGGGTGTAGTCACTGAAGCTTTCTTT.

The chain uses TRBV4-1 and TRBJ1-1, with D possibly being TRBD1 (6 bases). The CDR3 covers 16 residues. V lost 1 base to trimming and J lost 1 base, with 13 bases between them. Germline CDR1 MGHRA, CDR2 YSYEKL. This CDR3 is CASSQGWTAKNTEAFF. The CDR3 nucleotides read TGCGCCAGCAGCCAAGGTTGGACAGCAAAGAACACTGAAGCTTTCTTT.

The chain joins TRBV19 to TRBJ1-5; TRBD1 is a possible D gene (5 bases). The germline gives CDR1 LNHDA, CDR2 SQIVND (reference sequence). This CDR3 spans 16 amino acids. The V and J ends lost 3 bases and 0 bases respectively, with 12 bases between them. CDR3 amino acids: CASSIVPDSSNQPQHF. The CDR3 nucleotides are TGTGCCAGTAGTATCGTCCCAGACAGTAGCAATCAGCCCCAGCATTTT.

This chain joins TRBV29-1 and TRBJ1-4; no clear D gene. The germline V gene encodes CDR1 SQVTM and CDR2 ANQGSEA. The CDR3 extends over 14 amino acids. The germline V and J ends were trimmed by 4 bases and 0 bases, with 9 bases remaining between them. CDR3 coding DNA: TGCAGCGTTGGTCAGTTCTCAACTAATGAAAAACTGTTTTTT. Encoded protein: CSVGQFSTNEKLFF.

This rearrangement joins TRBV5-1 to TRBJ2-2; D might be TRBD2 (5 bases). This CDR3 spans 16 amino acids. V dropped 4 bases and J dropped 3 bases, with 16 bases sitting between them. Looked up from germline, CDR1 is SGHRS and CDR2 is YFSETQ. In DNA, the CDR3 is TGCGCCAGCAGCCATCCGGACTCCATGGACACCGGGGAGCTGTTTTTT. Amino acids: CASSHPDSMDTGELFF.

The chain links TRBV5-1 to TRBJ1-1; weak D call: TRBD1 (5 bases). The germline V and J ends were trimmed by 0 bases and 4 bases, with 7 bases remaining between them. The CDR3 consists of 13 residues. Germline V gene data show CDR1 as SGHRS and CDR2 as YFSETQ. The CDR3 protein is CASSLEGITEAFF. DNA of the CDR3: TGCGCCAGCAGCTTGGAGGGGATCACTGAAGCTTTCTTT.

This chain connects TRBV6-1 to TRBJ2-7; maybe TRBD2 (5 bases). Deletions cut 5 bases from V and 5 bases from J, with 13 bases between. CDR3 length: 13 residues. Germline CDR1 and CDR2: MNHNS and SASEGT. CDR3 protein: CASSTPGKNEQYF. The CDR3 DNA follows: TGTGCCAGCAGTACCCCGGGAAAAAACGAGCAGTACTTC.

This clone has only one observation. The chain couples TRBV19 to TRBJ1-6; D call uncertain. Trimming left V 3 bases short and J 3 bases short, with 6 bases between. The CDR3 is made up of 14 amino acids. Germline assignment: CDR1 LNHDA and CDR2 SQIVND (reference sequence). CDR3 DNA sequence: TGTGCCAGTAGTATTGGACTCTATAATTCACCCCTCCACTTT. Translated, it gives CASSIGLYNSPLHF.

The chain joins TRBV5-1 to TRBJ2-5; TRBD2 matches 11 bases. The V gene end was trimmed by 4 bases and the J gene end by 5 bases; junction bases not matched to a gene: 10. This CDR3 contains 16 residues. Germline CDR1 SGHRS, CDR2 YFSETQ. Here the CDR3 DNA reads TGCGCCAGCAGCAAAGGGACTAGCGGTCTACGCGAGACCCAGTACTTC. It specifies CASSKGTSGLRETQYF.

In DNA, the CDR3 is TGTGCCAGCAGCGTAACCGGCCAGGCGAACTATGGCTACACCTTC. It yields the protein CASSVTGQANYGYTF. The chain joins TRBV9 to TRBJ1-2; unclear D gene. V shed 1 base and J shed 2 bases, with 12 bases lying between them. The CDR3 is 15 amino acids. Germline CDR1 reads SGDLS; CDR2 reads YYNGEE.

The chain is built from TRBV15 and TRBJ2-3; TRBD1 matches at 9 bases. Per the germline V gene, CDR1 is LNHNV and CDR2 is YYDKDF (reference sequence). V gave up 6 bases and J gave up 5 bases; unmatched junction bases: 9. This CDR3 comprises 15 residues. The CDR3 is CATRLTGTGRDTQYF. The CDR3 nucleotides are TGTGCCACCAGGCTGACCGGGACAGGGCGAGATACGCAGTATTTT.

The chain carries TRBV5-5 and TRBJ1-4, with D possibly TRBD1 on 5 matching bases. V was shortened by 1 base and J by 0 bases, with 13 bases between the two germline ends. The CDR3 extends over 17 amino acids. CDR1 is SGHKS, CDR2 YYEKEE, per germline (reference sequence). The CDR3 bases are TGTGCCAGCAGCTTGCAATCGGGGGAACCAACTAATGAAAAACTGTTTTTT. Translating gives CASSLQSGEPTNEKLFF.

This rearrangement joins TRBV19 to TRBJ1-5; 7 bases are shared with TRBD1. J gave up 4 bases and V 4 bases, and 4 bases lay outside the gene matches. The CDR3 spans 14 residues. Germline CDR1 LNHDA, CDR2 SQIVND (reference sequence). CDR3 bases: TGTGCCAGTAGTAGGACAGGAGAGAATCAGCCCCAGCATTTT. Protein sequence: CASSRTGENQPQHF.

The chain is built from TRBV19 and TRBJ2-3; D possibly corresponds to TRBD2 (5 bases). Germline V gene data show CDR1 as LNHDA and CDR2 as SQIVND (reference sequence). The CDR3 is 15 residues long. Trimming took 4 bases from V and 2 from J, leaving 13 bases between them. The CDR3 sequence is CASSNYVAITDTQYF. CDR3 DNA: TGTGCCAGTAGTAATTATGTAGCGATCACAGATACGCAGTATTTT.